This section outlines one TCR beta chain sequence together with its context. Relative to its sample, this clone is medium-sized (0.01 to 0.1%). Its specific antigen is unknown. The input lacks base qualities; no much larger clone sits a single base away. To sequence the TCRbeta CDR3 region, genomic DNA was isolated from the sorted cells. TCRbeta CDR3 regions were sequenced using the immunoSEQ Assay. TCRdb stores this immuneACCESS table with in-frame sequences only. Part of the clones is absent; in the studies checked, under half of the shortfall reflects unresolved V genes, and no reason is known for the rest. The sample data list tens of thousands of clones, and 70% to 90% of these were observed just once. The top ten hold about 23% of the sample. Patients with autoimmune disease history or receiving systemic immunosuppression were excluded from the trial. Peripheral blood for TCR sequencing was drawn from every dose cohort at baseline, at cycle 4 day 1 and at cycle 7 day 1. Samples were obtained from an open-label, multicenter, first-in-human phase I dose-escalation trial of ivuxolimab. Adults with locally advanced or metastatic head and neck squamous cell, hepatocellular, melanoma or renal cell carcinoma were enrolled in the trial. CD4+ and CD8+ T cells were sorted separately from peripheral blood before TCR sequencing.

The sample belongs to a study of OX40 agonist ivuxolimab in advanced cancers. About the study as a whole: Ivuxolimab was an agonistic, fully human IgG2 monoclonal antibody directed against OX40 (CD134), a costimulatory receptor. Intravenous ivuxolimab was administered to patients every 2 weeks at six dose levels: 0.01, 0.1, 0.3, 1.5, 3 and 10 mg/kg. Of the roughly 53 patients in dose escalation, 19 had hepatocellular carcinoma, approximately 15 had melanoma, 9 had renal cell carcinoma and 9 had head and neck cancer. In the dose-escalation cohort, roughly 80% of patients were male, and the mean age was approximately 55 years, with a range of about 23 to 85. Prior anti-PD-1, anti-PD-L1 or anti-CTLA-4 therapy was permitted, and checkpoint inhibitors had been received by approximately 39% of dose-escalation patients. Partial responses occurred in three dose-escalation patients: two with cutaneous melanoma and one with hepatocellular carcinoma. The point of sequencing TCRbeta in the periphery was to test whether ivuxolimab changed TCR sequence diversity and drove clonal T-cell expansion. The paper reports the monotherapy dose-escalation portion (N ≈ 50 patients) of the phase I ivuxolimab trial. Study-wide findings and limitations: Clonal expansion of both CD4+ and CD8+ blood T cells was observed from baseline to week 6 at doses 0.1 to 3.0 mg/kg. In the 0.1-3.0 mg/kg groups, partial responders had among the lowest normalized peripheral clonal expansion, particularly in CD8+ T cells. Which antigens the clonally expanded peripheral T cells were specific for was not determined. After ivuxolimab, expanded clones were on average more numerous among CD8+ T cells than among CD4+ T cells. Low levels of normalized T-cell clonal expansion were also seen in some patients who did not respond.

Based on the germline V gene, the CDR1 and CDR2 sequences are SGHDT and YYEEEE. V loses 1 base, J loses 5 bases, and the germline ends lie 13 bases apart. From its cysteine to its phenylalanine, the CDR3 spans 15 amino acids. Only the CDR3 region is kept as DNA, spanning 45 bases read in frame from base 1. Source: CD4+ or CD8+ T cells sorted from blood, taken in a trial of the OX40 agonist ivuxolimab. The chain is assembled from TRBV5-6 and TRBJ2-1; no confident D gene assignment can be made. This clonotype was sampled from an adult with an advanced solid tumor such as melanoma, head and neck, liver or kidney cancer. The CDR3 protein sequence reads: CASSLSDITNNEQFF. The nucleotides read TGTGCCAGCAGCTTGTCGGATATAACTAACAATGAGCAGTTCTTC.